These 6 T cell receptor beta chains share one sample of origin, sequenced in a study of T cells in Graves' hyperthyroidism and ophthalmopathy. Amplified TCR beta CDR3 regions derived from RNA transcripts. HTBI primers were the set used in a first-round RT-PCR of the TCR CDR3. TCRdb processed the multiplex PCR reads anew with MiXCR; each CDR3 protein has one entry. Of around 400,000 distinct CDR3 sequences in the sample, under 15% were seen once. What was sequenced was blood. The receptors derive from a young woman with Graves' hyperthyroidism.

This clonotype showed up many times. The chain couples TRBV27 to TRBJ1-2; TRBD1 aligns across 8 bases. Germline lookup yields CDR1 MNHEY and CDR2 SMNVEV (reference sequence). V shed 6 bases, J shed 4 bases, and the junction held 4 bases outside the gene matches. The CDR3 is made up of 13 amino acids. The CDR3 coding sequence is TGTGCCAGCAGCCCCACAGGGGGCTATGGCTACACCTTC. Translated, it gives CASSPTGGYGYTF.

This clonotype was detected ten times or more. This chain uses TRBV12-3 or TRBV12-4 with TRBJ1-5; tentatively, D is TRBD1 (5 bases). This CDR3 is built from 18 residues. V lost 6 bases to trimming and J lost 0 bases, with 21 bases between them. The CDR3 coding sequence is TGTGCCAGCAGCTTGTGGCCAGGGCCTCACCATAGCAATCAGCCCCAGCATTTT. Translation: CASSLWPGPHHSNQPQHF.

At least ten counts were recorded for this clonotype. V and J are TRBV3-1 and TRBJ1-1; D call uncertain. Trimming removed 4 bases from V and 4 bases from J, with 7 bases in between. The germline V gene has CDR1 LGHDT and CDR2 YNNKEL (reference sequence). This CDR3 is built from 12 residues. This CDR3 reads CASSRQFTEAFF. DNA for the CDR3: TGTGCCAGCAGCCGCCAGTTCACTGAAGCTTTCTTT.

This clonotype was picked up many times. The chain joins TRBV4-3 to TRBJ2-1; no reliable D call. This CDR3 has 14 residues. CDR1 is LGHNA and CDR2 is YSLEER in the germline V gene. Trimming took 0 bases from V and 11 from J, leaving 14 bases between them. CDR3 in amino acids: CASSQDGPLRQQFF. For the CDR3, the DNA is TGCGCCAGCAGCCAAGACGGGCCCCTACGTCAGCAGTTCTTC.

The table lists this clonotype with many counts. The chain is built from TRBV20-1 and TRBJ2-7, with D possibly TRBD1 on 5 matching bases. Germline V gene lookup returns CDR1 DFQATT and CDR2 SNEGSKA (reference sequence). V was clipped by 5 bases and J by 4 bases, with 9 bases between them. The CDR3 consists of 11 residues. Written as DNA, the CDR3 is TGCAGTGCTGAGAAGGGGTACGAGCAGTACTTC. This encodes CSAEKGYEQYF.

J is TRBJ2-1 and V is TRBV20-1, with D perhaps assigned TRBD1 or TRBD2 (5 bases each). There are 14 residues in the CDR3. CDR1 and CDR2 (germline): DFQATT, SNEGSKA (reference sequence). The V end lost 2 bases, the J end lost 9 bases, and 17 bases lay between the germline ends. CDR3 residues: CSARPSVGDGEQFF. CDR3 nucleotides: TGCAGTGCTAGACCATCCGTGGGGGATGGTGAGCAGTTCTTC.